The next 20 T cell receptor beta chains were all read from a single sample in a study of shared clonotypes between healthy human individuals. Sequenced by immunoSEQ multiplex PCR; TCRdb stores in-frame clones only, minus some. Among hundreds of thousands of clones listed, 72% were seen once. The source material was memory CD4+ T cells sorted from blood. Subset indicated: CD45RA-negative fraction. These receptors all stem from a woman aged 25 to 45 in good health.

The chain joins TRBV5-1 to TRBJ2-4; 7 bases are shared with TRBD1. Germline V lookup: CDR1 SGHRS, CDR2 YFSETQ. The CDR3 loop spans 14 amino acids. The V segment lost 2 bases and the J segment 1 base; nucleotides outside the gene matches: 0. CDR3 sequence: CASSLQGAKNIQYF. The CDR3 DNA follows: TGCGCCAGCAGCTTACAGGGGGCCAAAAACATTCAGTACTTC.

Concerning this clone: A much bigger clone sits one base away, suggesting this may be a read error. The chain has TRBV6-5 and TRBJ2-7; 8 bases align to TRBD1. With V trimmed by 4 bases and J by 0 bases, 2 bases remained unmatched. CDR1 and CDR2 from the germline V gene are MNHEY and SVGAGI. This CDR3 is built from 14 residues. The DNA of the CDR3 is TGTGCCAGCAGTTTACAGGGGGACTCCTACGAGCAGTACTTC. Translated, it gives CASSLQGDSYEQYF.

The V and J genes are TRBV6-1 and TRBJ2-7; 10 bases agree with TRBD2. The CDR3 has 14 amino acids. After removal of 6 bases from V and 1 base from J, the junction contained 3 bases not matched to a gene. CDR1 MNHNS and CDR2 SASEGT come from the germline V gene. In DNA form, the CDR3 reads TGTGCCAGCAGATCTAGCGGGAGTTCCTACGAGCAGTACTTC. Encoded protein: CASRSSGSSYEQYF.

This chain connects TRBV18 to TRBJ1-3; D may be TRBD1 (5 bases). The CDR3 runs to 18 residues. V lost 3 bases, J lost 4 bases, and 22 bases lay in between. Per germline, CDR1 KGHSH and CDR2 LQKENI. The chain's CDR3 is CASSPDRQKGSYGNTIYF. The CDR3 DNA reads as TGTGCCAGCTCACCGGACCGACAAAAGGGGAGCTACGGAAACACCATATATTTT.

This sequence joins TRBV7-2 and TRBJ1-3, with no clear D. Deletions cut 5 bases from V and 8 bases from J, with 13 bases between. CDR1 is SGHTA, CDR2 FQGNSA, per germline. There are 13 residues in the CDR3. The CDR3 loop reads CASSPFLTDTIYF. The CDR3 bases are TGTGCCAGCAGCCCCTTTTTGACGGACACCATATATTTT.

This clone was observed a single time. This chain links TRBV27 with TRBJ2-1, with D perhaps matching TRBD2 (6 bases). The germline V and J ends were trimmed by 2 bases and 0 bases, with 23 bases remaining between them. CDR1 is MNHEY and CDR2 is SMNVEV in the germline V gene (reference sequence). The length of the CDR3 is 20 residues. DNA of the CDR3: TGTGCCAGCAGTTTAAGGCCCATGGGGCGGGGCGCTGGCTCCTACAATGAGCAGTTCTTC. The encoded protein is CASSLRPMGRGAGSYNEQFF.

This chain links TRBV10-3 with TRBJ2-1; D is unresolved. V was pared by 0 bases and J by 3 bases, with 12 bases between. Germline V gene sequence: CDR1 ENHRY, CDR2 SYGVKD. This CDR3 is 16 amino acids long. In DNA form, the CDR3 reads TGTGCCATCAGTGAGTCTGGCCCTACCAACTACAATGAGCAGTTCTTC. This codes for CAISESGPTNYNEQFF.

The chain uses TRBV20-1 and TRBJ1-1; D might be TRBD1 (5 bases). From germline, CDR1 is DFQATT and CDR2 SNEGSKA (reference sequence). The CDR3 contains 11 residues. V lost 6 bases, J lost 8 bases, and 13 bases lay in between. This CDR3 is CSADSRWEAFF. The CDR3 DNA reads TGCAGTGCCGACAGTCGGTGGGAAGCTTTCTTT.

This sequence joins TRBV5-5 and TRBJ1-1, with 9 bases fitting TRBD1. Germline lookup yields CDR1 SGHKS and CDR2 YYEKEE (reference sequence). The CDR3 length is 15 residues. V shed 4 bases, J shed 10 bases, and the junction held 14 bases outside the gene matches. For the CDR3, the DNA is TGTGCCAGCAGCATGATGATGGGACAGGGTTCGGGAGCTTTCTTT. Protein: CASSMMMGQGSGAFF.

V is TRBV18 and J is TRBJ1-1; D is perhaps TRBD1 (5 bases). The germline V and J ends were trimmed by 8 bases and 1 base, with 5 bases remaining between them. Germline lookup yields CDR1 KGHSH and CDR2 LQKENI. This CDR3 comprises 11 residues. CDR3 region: CASQGNTEAFF. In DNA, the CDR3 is TGTGCCAGCCAGGGGAACACTGAAGCTTTCTTT. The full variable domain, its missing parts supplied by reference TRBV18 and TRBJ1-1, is NAGVMQNPRHLVRRRGQEARLRCSPMKGHSHVYWYRQLPEEGLKFMVYLQKENIIDESGMPKERFSAEFPKEGPSILRIQQVVRGDSAAYFCASQGNTEAFFGQGTRLTVV.

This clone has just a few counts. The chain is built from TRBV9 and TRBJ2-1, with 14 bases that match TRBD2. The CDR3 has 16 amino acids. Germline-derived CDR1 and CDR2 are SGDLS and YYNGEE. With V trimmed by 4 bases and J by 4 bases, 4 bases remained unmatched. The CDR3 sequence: CASSPGTSGSYNEQFF. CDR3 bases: TGTGCCAGCAGCCCCGGGACTAGCGGGAGTTACAATGAGCAGTTCTTC.

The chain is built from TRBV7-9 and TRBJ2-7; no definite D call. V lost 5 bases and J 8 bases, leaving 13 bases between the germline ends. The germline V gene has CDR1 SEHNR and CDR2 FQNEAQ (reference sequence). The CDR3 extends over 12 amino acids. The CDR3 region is CASSQDPLQQYF. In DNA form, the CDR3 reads TGTGCCAGCAGCCAAGACCCCCTCCAGCAGTACTTC.

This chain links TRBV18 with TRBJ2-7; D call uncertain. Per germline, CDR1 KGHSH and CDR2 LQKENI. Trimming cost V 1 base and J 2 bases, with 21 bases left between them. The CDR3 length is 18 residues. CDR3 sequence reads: CASSPLGGVYGSTYEQYF. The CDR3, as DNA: TGTGCCAGCTCACCACTTGGTGGAGTCTACGGTAGTACCTACGAGCAGTACTTC.

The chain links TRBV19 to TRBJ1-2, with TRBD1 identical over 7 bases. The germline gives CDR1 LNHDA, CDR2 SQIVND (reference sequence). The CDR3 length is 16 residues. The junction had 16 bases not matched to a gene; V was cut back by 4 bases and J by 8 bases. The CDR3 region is CASSTGTAMPSMGYTF. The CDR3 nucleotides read TGTGCCAGTAGTACCGGGACAGCCATGCCATCTATGGGCTACACCTTC. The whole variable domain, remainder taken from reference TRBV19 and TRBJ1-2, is DGGITQSPKYLFRKEGQNVTLSCEQNLNHDAMYWYRQDPGQGLRLIYYSQIVNDFQKGDIAEGYSVSREKKESFPLTVTSAQKNPTAFYLCASSTGTAMPSMGYTFGSGTRLTVV.

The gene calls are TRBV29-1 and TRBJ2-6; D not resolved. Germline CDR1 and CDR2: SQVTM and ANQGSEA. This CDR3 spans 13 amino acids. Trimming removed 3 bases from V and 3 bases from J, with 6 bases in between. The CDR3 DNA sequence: TGCAGCGTTGAGGGTTTTGGGGCCAACGTCCTGACTTTC. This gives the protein CSVEGFGANVLTF.

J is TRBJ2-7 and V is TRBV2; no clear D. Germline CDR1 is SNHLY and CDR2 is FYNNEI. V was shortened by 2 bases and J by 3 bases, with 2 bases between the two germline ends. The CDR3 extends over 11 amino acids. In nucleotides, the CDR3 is TGTGCCAGCAGTGAAATCTACGAGCAGTACTTC. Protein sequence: CASSEIYEQYF.

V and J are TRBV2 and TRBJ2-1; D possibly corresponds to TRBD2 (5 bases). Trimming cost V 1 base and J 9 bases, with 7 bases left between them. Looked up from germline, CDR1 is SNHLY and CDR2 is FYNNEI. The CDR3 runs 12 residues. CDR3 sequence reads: CASSEGRGEQFF. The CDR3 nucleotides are TGTGCCAGCAGTGAAGGACGGGGTGAGCAGTTCTTC.

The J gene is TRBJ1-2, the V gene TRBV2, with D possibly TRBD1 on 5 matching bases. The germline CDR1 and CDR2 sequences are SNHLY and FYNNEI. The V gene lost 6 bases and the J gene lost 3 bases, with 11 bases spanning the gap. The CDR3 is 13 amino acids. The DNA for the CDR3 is TGTGCCAGCAGCTTGGAAGGGGACTATGGCTACACCTTC. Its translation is CASSLEGDYGYTF.

DNA for the CDR3: TGCGCCAGCAGCTTGGCGACTAGCGGGGGCTGGGCAGATACGCAGTATTTT. It is translated as CASSLATSGGWADTQYF. V and J are TRBV5-1 and TRBJ2-3, with TRBD2 matching over 12 bases. Germline lookup yields CDR1 SGHRS and CDR2 YFSETQ. Trimming took 0 bases from V and 4 from J; bases not matched to a gene: 6. The CDR3 has 17 amino acids.

The CDR3 DNA follows: TGTGCCAGCATCTCATGGGGGGGGCGCACTGAAGCTTTCTTT. Amino acids: CASISWGGRTEAFF. The chain employs TRBV28 and TRBJ1-1, with TRBD1 as a possible D gene (6 bases). Germline loops: CDR1 MDHEN, CDR2 SYDVKM. The CDR3 spans 14 residues. The V end lost 7 bases, the J end lost 4 bases, and 16 bases lay between the germline ends.